The sample holds many counts of the clone carrying this T cell receptor (beta chain). Its antigen remains unknown. The data were obtained in a study of regulatory T cells in long-lasting Graves disease. Study background: Patients met the persistent Graves' disease definition after over 5 years of antithyroid drugs with positive TSH receptor antibodies. Study results and limitations: Thyroid tissue was not sampled; only peripheral blood was. Persistent disease preferred TRBV28, TRBJ1-2 and TRBJ2-5; new disease, TRBV20-1 and TRBJ2-1. Those with persistent disease had in common more public clonotypes (about 2,500) than new patients (approximately 970).

The CDR3 has 16 residues. Trimming removed 5 bases at V and 5 bases at J, with 21 bases between. With iRepertoire HTBI primers and Arm-PCR of CDR3 regions, TCR beta libraries were built. One entry per CDR3 protein results from TCRdb running MiXCR on the multiplex PCR reads. The sample shows roughly 700,000 distinct CDR3 sequences, 25% to 35% of them seen only once. Time point given: persistent/refractory GD, antithyroid drugs over 5 years with positive TRAb. The TCR library was made from RNA that had been extracted from PBMCs in TRIzol. The input for sequencing was peripheral blood mononuclear cells (PBMCs), taken when the disease was refractory, from a patient treated with antithyroid drugs. J is TRBJ2-5 and V is TRBV12-3 or TRBV12-4; TRBD1 might be the D (5 bases). This receptor was identified in a female donor with Graves disease. CDR3 region: CASSAGRPRGGETQYF. DNA of the CDR3: TGTGCCAGCAGTGCTGGTAGACCTAGGGGTGGGGAGACCCAGTACTTC.